This T cell receptor (beta chain) is from a study of T cells in Graves' hyperthyroidism and ophthalmopathy. General study points: Ophthalmopathy was predicted by the model a median of 6.5 months ahead of onset. Blood also contained most expanded thyroid clonotypes above 0.001.

Amplification targeted TCR beta CDR3 regions from RNA transcripts. With the HTBI primer set, the TCR CDR3 went through a first round of RT-PCR. TCRdb recomputed calls from the multiplex PCR reads with MiXCR, one row per CDR3 protein. The sample carries a few hundred thousand distinct CDR3 sequences, around 42% recorded once. Uncontrolled infections, other autoimmune diseases, pregnancy or lactation led to exclusion of patients. Clinical symptoms, serum thyroxine and TRAb, thyroid ultrasound and orbital computed tomography were used for the diagnoses. Concerning this clonotype: Its cognate antigen is unknown.

The CDR3 covers 18 residues. V trimming: 1 base; J trimming: 1 base; junction bases outside the gene matches: 6. Germline loops: CDR1 SGHTA, CDR2 FQGNSA. This clonotype was obtained from a woman aged 18-29 years with Graves' hyperthyroidism. The sample was peripheral blood or thyroid tissue (not recorded which). The chain links TRBV7-2 to TRBJ2-4; 11 bases are shared with TRBD2. DNA for the CDR3: TGTGCCAGCAGCTTAGGACTAGCGGGAACCATGGCCAAAAACATTCAGTACTTC. This sequence encodes CASSLGLAGTMAKNIQYF. The full variable domain, its missing parts supplied by reference TRBV7-2 and TRBJ2-4, is GAGVSQSPSNKVTEKGKDVELRCDPISGHTALYWYRQSLGQGLEFLIYFQGNSAPDKSGLPSDRFSAERTGGSVSTLTIQRTQQEDSAVYLCASSLGLAGTMAKNIQYFGAGTRLSVL.